These 4 T cell receptor beta chains originate from one sample sequenced in a study of T cell changes during pregnancy in multiple sclerosis. Assay used: immunoSEQ multiplex PCR; TCRdb lists only in-frame clones, some missing. This sample has about 56,000 clones, with approximately 86% found just once. The starting material was CD4+ T cells from peripheral blood mononuclear cells, obtained in the third trimester of pregnancy. The source of these receptors is a female donor with multiple sclerosis, enrolled in a pregnancy study.

J is TRBJ2-3 and V is TRBV7-6; maybe TRBD1 (5 bases). The CDR3 length is 13 residues. Trimming shortened V by 6 bases and J by 0 bases, and 7 bases separated the two germline ends. CDR1 is SGHVS, CDR2 FNYEAQ, per germline. In nucleotides, the CDR3 is TGTGCCAGCAGAGGGGTTAGCACAGATACGCAGTATTTT. This encodes CASRGVSTDTQYF.

The chain couples TRBV2 to TRBJ2-7; TRBD1 agrees at 9 bases. The CDR3 contains 13 residues. V lost 10 bases and J lost 4; bases outside the gene matches: 8. The germline gives CDR1 SNHLY, CDR2 FYNNEI. The CDR3 nucleotides read TGTGCCACCGCGGGACAGGGTGGGTACGAGCAGTACTTC. Its protein is CATAGQGGYEQYF.

The J gene is TRBJ2-5, the V gene TRBV7-9; no clear D. Germline CDR1 is SEHNR and CDR2 is FQNEAQ (reference sequence). The CDR3 is made up of 12 amino acids. V was pared by 2 bases and J by 5 bases, with 6 bases between. The CDR3 DNA follows: TGTGCCAGCAGCTTAATTGAGGAGACCCAGTACTTC. This translates into CASSLIEETQYF.

This rearrangement joins TRBV28 to TRBJ1-1; 8 nucleotides agree with TRBD1. Germline CDR1 MDHEN, CDR2 SYDVKM. V was pared by 6 bases and J by 2 bases, with 8 bases of the junction left unmatched. This CDR3 spans 15 amino acids. This CDR3 is CASSIGDRLNTEAFF. The CDR3 DNA follows: TGTGCCAGCAGCATCGGGGACAGGCTAAACACTGAAGCTTTCTTT.